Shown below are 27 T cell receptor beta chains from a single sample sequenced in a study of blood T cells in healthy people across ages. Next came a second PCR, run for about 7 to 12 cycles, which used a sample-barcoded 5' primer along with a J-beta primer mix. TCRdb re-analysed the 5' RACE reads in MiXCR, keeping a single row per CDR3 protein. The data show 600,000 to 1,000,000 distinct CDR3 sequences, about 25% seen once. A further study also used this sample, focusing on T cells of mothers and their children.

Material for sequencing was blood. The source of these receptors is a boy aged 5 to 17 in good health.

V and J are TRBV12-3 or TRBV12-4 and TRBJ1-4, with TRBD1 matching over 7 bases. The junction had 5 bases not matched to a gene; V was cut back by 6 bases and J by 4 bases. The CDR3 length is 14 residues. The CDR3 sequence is CASSWGQSNEKLFF. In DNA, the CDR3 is TGTGCCAGCAGCTGGGGACAGAGTAATGAAAAACTGTTTTTT.

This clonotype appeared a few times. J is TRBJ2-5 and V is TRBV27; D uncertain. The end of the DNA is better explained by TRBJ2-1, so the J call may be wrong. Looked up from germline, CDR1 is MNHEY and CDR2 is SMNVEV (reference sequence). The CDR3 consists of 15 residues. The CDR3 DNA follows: TGTGCCAGCAGTTCCTCGCCCCCGCGGTGGAATGAGCAGTTCTTC. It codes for CASSSSPPRWNEQFF.

The CDR3 loop reads CSAQSYGGADTQYF. CDR3 in DNA: TGCAGTGCCCAATCCTACGGAGGGGCAGATACGCAGTATTTT. The chain couples TRBV20-1 to TRBJ2-3; possibly TRBD2 for D (6 bases). The CDR3 contains 14 residues. The V gene's germline CDR1 is DFQATT and CDR2 SNEGSKA (reference sequence). V was shortened by 6 bases and J by 4 bases, with 17 bases between the two germline ends.

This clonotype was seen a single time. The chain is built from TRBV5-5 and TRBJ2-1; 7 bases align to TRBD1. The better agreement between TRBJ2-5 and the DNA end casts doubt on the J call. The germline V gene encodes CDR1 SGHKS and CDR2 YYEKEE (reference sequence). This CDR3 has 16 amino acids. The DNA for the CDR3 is TGTGCCAGCAGCTATCGACAGGGCATAACACAAGAGACCCAGTACTTC. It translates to CASSYRQGITQETQYF.

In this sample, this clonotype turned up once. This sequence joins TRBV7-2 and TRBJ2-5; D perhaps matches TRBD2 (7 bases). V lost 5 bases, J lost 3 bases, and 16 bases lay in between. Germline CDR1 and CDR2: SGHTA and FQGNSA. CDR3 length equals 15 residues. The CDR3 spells CASSMGGALEETQYF. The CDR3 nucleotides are TGTGCCAGCAGCATGGGGGGGGCACTGGAAGAGACCCAGTACTTC.

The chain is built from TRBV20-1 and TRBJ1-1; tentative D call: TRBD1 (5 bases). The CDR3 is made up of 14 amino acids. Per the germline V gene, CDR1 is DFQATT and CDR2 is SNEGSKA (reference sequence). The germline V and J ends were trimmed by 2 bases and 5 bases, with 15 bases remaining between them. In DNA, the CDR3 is TGCAGTGCTAGATCAGATGGGGGGTGGACTGAAGCTTTCTTT. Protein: CSARSDGGWTEAFF.

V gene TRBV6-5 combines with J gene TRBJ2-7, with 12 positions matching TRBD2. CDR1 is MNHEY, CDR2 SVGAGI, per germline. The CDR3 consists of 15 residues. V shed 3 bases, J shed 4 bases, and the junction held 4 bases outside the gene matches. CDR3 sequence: CASSYTTSGSYEQYF. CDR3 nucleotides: TGTGCCAGCAGTTATACGACTAGCGGGAGTTACGAGCAGTACTTC.

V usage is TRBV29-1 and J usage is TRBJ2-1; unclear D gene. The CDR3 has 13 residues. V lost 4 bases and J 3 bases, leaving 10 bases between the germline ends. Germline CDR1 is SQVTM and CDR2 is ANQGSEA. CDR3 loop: CSVGVTLYNEQFF. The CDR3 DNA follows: TGCAGCGTTGGGGTGACACTCTACAATGAGCAGTTCTTC.

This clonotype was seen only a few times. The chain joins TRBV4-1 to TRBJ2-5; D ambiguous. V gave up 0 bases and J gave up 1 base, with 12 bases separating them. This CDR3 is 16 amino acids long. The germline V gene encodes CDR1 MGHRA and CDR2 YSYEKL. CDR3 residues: CASSQDELVSQETQYF. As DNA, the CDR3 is TGCGCCAGCAGCCAAGATGAATTGGTATCCCAAGAGACCCAGTACTTC.

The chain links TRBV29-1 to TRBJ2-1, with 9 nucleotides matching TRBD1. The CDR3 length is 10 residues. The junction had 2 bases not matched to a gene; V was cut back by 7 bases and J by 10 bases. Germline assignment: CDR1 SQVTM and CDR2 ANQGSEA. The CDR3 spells CSAGQGEQFF. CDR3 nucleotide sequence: TGCAGCGCTGGACAGGGGGAGCAGTTCTTC.

CDR3 in amino acids: CASSTDRENTEAFF. The CDR3 DNA is TGTGCCAGCAGTACCGACAGGGAGAACACTGAAGCTTTCTTT. The rearrangement uses TRBV6-5 and TRBJ1-1; 7 bases are shared with TRBD1. The CDR3 consists of 14 residues. V was clipped by 5 bases and J by 1 base; unmatched bases: 4. The germline V gene encodes CDR1 MNHEY and CDR2 SVGAGI.

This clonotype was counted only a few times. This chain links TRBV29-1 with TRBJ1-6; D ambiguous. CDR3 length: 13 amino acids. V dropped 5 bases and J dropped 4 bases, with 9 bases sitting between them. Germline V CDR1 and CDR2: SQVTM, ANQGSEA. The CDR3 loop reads CSVRTEYNSPLHF. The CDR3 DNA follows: TGCAGCGTTCGCACGGAATATAATTCACCCCTCCACTTT.

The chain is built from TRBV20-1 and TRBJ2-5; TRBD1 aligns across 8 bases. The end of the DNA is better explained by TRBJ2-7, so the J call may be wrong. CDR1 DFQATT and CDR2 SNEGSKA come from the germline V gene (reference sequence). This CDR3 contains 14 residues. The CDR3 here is CSACPGQASYEQYF. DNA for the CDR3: TGCAGTGCTTGCCCGGGACAGGCGTCCTACGAGCAGTACTTC.

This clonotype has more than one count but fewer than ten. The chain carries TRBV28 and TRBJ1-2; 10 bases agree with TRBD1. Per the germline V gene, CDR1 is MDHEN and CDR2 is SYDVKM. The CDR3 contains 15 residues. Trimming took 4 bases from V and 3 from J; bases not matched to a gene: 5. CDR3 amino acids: CASSSTGGEHYGYTF. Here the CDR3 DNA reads TGTGCCAGCAGTTCGACAGGGGGCGAGCACTATGGCTACACCTTC.

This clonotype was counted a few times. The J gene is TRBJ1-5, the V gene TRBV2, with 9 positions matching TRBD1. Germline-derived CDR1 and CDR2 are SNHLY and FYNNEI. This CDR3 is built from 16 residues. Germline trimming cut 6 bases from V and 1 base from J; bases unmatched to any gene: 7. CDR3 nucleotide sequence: TGTGCCAGCAGGGGACAGGGTTTGTTAAGCAATCAGCCCCAGCATTTT. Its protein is CASRGQGLLSNQPQHF.

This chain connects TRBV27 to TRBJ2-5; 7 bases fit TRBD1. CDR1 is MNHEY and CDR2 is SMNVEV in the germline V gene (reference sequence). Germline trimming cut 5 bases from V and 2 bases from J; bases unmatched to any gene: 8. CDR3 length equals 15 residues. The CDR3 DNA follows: TGTGCCAGCAGTCCCCAGGGGGATCTTCAAGAGACCCAGTACTTC. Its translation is CASSPQGDLQETQYF.

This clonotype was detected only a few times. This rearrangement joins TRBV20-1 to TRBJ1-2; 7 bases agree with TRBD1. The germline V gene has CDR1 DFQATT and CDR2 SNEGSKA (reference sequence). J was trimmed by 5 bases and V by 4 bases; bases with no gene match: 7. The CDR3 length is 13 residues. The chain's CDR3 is CSAIFDRAYGYTF. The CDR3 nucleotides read TGCAGTGCTATTTTCGACAGGGCTTATGGCTACACCTTC.

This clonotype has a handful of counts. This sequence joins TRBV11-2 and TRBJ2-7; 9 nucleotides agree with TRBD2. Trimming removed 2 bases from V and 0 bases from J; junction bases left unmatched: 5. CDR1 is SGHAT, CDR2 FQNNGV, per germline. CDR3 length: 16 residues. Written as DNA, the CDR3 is TGTGCCAGCAGCTTACCTAGCGGGATTTTCTCCTACGAGCAGTACTTC. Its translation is CASSLPSGIFSYEQYF.

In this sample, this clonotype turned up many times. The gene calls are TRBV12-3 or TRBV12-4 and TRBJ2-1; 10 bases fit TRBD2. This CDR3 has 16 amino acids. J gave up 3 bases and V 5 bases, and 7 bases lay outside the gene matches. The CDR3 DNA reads TGTGCCAGCAGTCCGATTCTAGCGGGAGACTACAATGAGCAGTTCTTC. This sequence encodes CASSPILAGDYNEQFF.

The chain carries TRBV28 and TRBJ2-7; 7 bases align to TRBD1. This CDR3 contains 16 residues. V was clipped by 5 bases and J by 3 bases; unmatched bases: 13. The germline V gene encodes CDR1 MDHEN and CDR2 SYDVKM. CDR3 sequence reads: CASSPTGVLSRYEQYF. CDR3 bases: TGTGCCAGCAGTCCTACAGGGGTTCTATCCCGCTACGAGCAGTACTTC.

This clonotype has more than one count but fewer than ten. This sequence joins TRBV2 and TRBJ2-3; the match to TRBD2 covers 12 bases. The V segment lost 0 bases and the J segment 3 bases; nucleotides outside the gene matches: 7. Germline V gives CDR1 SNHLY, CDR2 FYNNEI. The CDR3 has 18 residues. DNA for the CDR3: TGTGCCAGCAGTGAAGCTGCCCTGACTAGCGGGGGAACAGATACGCAGTATTTT. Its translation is CASSEAALTSGGTDTQYF.

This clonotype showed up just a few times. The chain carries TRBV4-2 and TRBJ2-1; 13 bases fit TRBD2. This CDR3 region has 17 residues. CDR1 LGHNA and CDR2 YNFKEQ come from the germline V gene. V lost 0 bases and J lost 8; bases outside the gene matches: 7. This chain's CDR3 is CASSQDLGLAGIYEQFF. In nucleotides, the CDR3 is TGTGCCAGCAGCCAAGATCTGGGACTAGCGGGAATTTATGAGCAGTTCTTC.

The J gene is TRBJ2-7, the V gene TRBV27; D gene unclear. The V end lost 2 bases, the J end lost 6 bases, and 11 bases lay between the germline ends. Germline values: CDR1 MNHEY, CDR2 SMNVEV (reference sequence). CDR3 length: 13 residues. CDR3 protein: CASSLTLPGEQYF. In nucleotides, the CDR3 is TGTGCCAGCAGTTTAACCCTCCCCGGCGAGCAGTACTTC.

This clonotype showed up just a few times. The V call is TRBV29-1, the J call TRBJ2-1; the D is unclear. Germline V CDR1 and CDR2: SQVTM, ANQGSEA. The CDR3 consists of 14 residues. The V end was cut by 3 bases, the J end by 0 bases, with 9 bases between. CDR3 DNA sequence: TGCAGCGTTGAGTCGGTTAACTCCTACAATGAGCAGTTCTTC. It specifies CSVESVNSYNEQFF.

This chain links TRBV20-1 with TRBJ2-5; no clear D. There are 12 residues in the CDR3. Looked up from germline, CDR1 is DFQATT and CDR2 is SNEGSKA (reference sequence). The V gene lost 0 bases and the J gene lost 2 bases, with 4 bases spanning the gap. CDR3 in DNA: TGCAGTGCTAGAGAACAGCAAGAGACCCAGTACTTC. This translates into CSAREQQETQYF.

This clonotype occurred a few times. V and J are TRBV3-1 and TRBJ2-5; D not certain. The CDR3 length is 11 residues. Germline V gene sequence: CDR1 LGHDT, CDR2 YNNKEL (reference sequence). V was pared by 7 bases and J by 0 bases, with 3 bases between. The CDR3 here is CASTNQETQYF. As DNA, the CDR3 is TGTGCCAGCACCAACCAAGAGACCCAGTACTTC.

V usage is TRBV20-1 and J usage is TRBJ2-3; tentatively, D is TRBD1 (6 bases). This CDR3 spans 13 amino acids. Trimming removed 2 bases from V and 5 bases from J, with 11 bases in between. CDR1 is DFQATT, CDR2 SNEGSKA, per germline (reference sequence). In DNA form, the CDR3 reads TGCAGTGCTAGACGGCAGGGGATAGATACGCAGTATTTT. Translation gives CSARRQGIDTQYF.